The present entry profiles one T cell receptor beta chain with its context. The antigen is undetermined. The sample belongs to a study of OX40 agonist ivuxolimab in advanced cancers. Study information: Therapy given before enrollment (anti-PD-1, anti-PD-L1 or anti-CTLA-4) was allowed, and 30% to 50% had some. Partial responses were seen in three patients, one with hepatocellular carcinoma and two with cutaneous melanoma. The study, taken as a whole, reports: At doses 0.1 to 3.0 mg/kg, CD4+ and CD8+ clones expanded. Antigens targeted by the expanded peripheral T cells were not determined.

The CDR3 length is 15 residues. The V gene end was trimmed by 3 bases and the J gene end by 5 bases; junction bases not matched to a gene: 9. The table came from immunoSEQ multiplex PCR; TCRdb's copy has only in-frame clones and leaves some out. Counted here are 60,000 to 85,000 clones, 85% to 90% occurring once; the ten biggest clones make up around 0.95%. This chain uses TRBV23-1 with TRBJ1-1; the match to TRBD1 covers 7 bases. TRBV23-1 belongs to the ORF category, with a function that is uncertain. The clonotype comes from an adult with an advanced solid tumor such as melanoma, head and neck, liver or kidney cancer. Sequencing used CD4+ or CD8+ T cells sorted from blood, obtained in a trial of the OX40 agonist ivuxolimab. Here the CDR3 reads CASSHHPQGGTEAFF. The CDR3 DNA reads as TGCGCCAGCAGTCATCATCCCCAGGGGGGGACTGAAGCTTTCTTT.